This T cell receptor (beta chain) stems from a study of blood T cell repertoires in COVID-19. Study-wide background: The United States, Italy and Spain supplied acute and convalescent COVID-19 samples.

Seattle patients were enrolled during active infection and followed longitudinally. This clone was detected only a few times. Original data processing: Cell counts per sample came from amplifying reference gene primers. TCRdb keeps only in-frame clones here, not all; method: immunoSEQ multiplex PCR. For V, J and clone size, that table is used; D and trimming come from the DNA. The table has under 200,000 clones, 75% to 85% seen once. Sequenced: peripheral blood. The sequence came from a woman aged 60-75 years with COVID-19, enrolled during active disease.

The CDR3 bases are TGTGCCAGTAGTAACCAACGGGCCCTAGGGGATTCACCCCTCCACTTT. Translation: CASSNQRALGDSPLHF. The chain carries TRBV19 and TRBJ1-6; a weak D match, TRBD1 (5 bases). The CDR3 loop spans 16 amino acids. Germline assignment: CDR1 LNHDA and CDR2 SQIVND (reference sequence). V was trimmed by 4 bases and J by 8 bases, leaving 18 bases between them.